Listed below are T cell receptor beta chains from one sample, sequenced in a study of OX40 agonist ivuxolimab in advanced cancers. Sequenced by immunoSEQ multiplex PCR; TCRdb stores in-frame clones only, minus some. The data hold 90,000 to 120,000 clones, with 91% observed a single time. Sequences were derived from CD4+ or CD8+ T cells sorted from blood, sampled in a trial of the OX40 agonist ivuxolimab. The origin of the receptors is an adult with an advanced solid tumor such as melanoma, head and neck, liver or kidney cancer. Each CDR3 is given with its conserved first and last residue. A D gene is named only where the DNA matches it firmly. Clone size appears in some rows only: once, few, many, or a class for an expanded clone.

few,TRBJ2-1,TRBV28,TRBD2,TGTGCCAGCAGTGACGCCGGGACTAGCGGGCTTTACAATGAGCAGTTCTTC,CASSDAGTSGLYNEQFF
.,TRBJ2-7,TRBV7-9,TRBD2,TGTGCCAGCAGCTCGGGACTAGCGGCCTACTACGAGCAGTACTTC,CASSSGLAAYYEQYF
.,TRBJ1-2,TRBV7-9,TRBD1,TGTGCCAGCAGCTTAGGAGACAGGGATGGCTACACCTTC,CASSLGDRDGYTF
.,TRBJ2-7,TRBV28,TRBD1,TGTGCCACCTCCGGGACAGCCACTTCCTACGAGCAGTACTTC,CATSGTATSYEQYF
.,TRBJ1-5,TRBV7-8,.,TGTGCCAGCAGCTTGAGGATCCAAGGGGCAGGTCAGCCCCAGCATTTT,CASSLRIQGAGQPQHF
.,TRBJ1-6,TRBV30,TRBD1,TGTGCCTGGAGTGTACGGACAGGGTATAATTCACCCCTCCACTTT,CAWSVRTGYNSPLHF
.,TRBJ1-1,TRBV6-1,.,TGTGCCAGCAGTGAAGCCGGGGGGACTGAAGCTTTCTTT,CASSEAGGTEAFF
.,TRBJ1-4,TRBV19,.,TGTGCCAGTAGTATCGGGGGAAAGGGTAATGAAAAACTGTTTTTT,CASSIGGKGNEKLFF
.,TRBJ1-5,TRBV7-2,.,TGTGCCAGCAGCTCTTCTCGGGCGGCTCAGCCCCAGCATTTT,CASSSSRAAQPQHF
.,TRBJ2-1,TRBV7-3,TRBD2,TGTGCCAGCAGCTTTACTAGCGGGAGGGAGAATGAGCAGTTCTTC,CASSFTSGRENEQFF
.,TRBJ1-4,TRBV28,TRBD1,TGTGCCAGCAGTTTAAGGGGGCGGAATAATGAAAAACTGTTTTTT,CASSLRGRNNEKLFF
.,TRBJ1-1,TRBV5-1,TRBD1,TGCGCCAGCAGCTTTACAGGGGAGTTTACTGAAGCTTTCTTT,CASSFTGEFTEAFF
.,TRBJ2-2,TRBV7-6,TRBD2,TGTGCCAGCAGCGCCCGAGCGGGGTACACCGGGGAGCTGTTTTTT,CASSARAGYTGELFF
.,TRBJ2-3,TRBV11-2,.,TGTGCCAGCAGCTTAAACATGGGGACTTCTAGCACAGATACGCAGTATTTT,CASSLNMGTSSTDTQYF
.,TRBJ2-1,TRBV27,.,TGTGCCAGCAGTTTATCGGTGTCAGCGCAGTACAATGAGCAGTTCTTC,CASSLSVSAQYNEQFF
.,TRBJ1-1,TRBV19,TRBD1,TGTGCCAGTGCCCGACAGGGAGCGGTTGGATTGAACACTGAAGCTTTCTTT,CASARQGAVGLNTEAFF
.,TRBJ2-7,TRBV15,.,TGTGCCACCAGCAGAGAGGACAGTCCCAACTACGAGCAGTACTTC,CATSREDSPNYEQYF
.,TRBJ1-6,TRBV5-4,TRBD1,TGTGCCAGCAGCCGCCGGGAGGGGGCTGGCTCACCCCTCCACTTT,CASSRREGAGSPLHF
.,TRBJ1-2,TRBV7-9,TRBD1,TGTGCCAGCAGCCCTAACAGGGGATTCGATGGCTACACCTTC,CASSPNRGFDGYTF
.,TRBJ2-7,TRBV5-1,TRBD2,TGCGCCAGCAGCCCGGGACTATCCTACGAGCAGTACTTC,CASSPGLSYEQYF
.,TRBJ1-4,TRBV19,.,TGTGCCAGTAGTATGAACGGACAGAATGAAAAACTGTTTTTT,CASSMNGQNEKLFF
.,TRBJ2-3,TRBV18,TRBD2,TGTGCCAGCTCACCAATAGCGGGAGGAATTGGTGATACGCAGTATTTT,CASSPIAGGIGDTQYF
.,TRBJ2-4,TRBV19,TRBD1,TGTGCCAGTAGCGGGGACAGGCGAAACATTCAGTACTTC,CASSGDRRNIQYF
.,TRBJ1-1,TRBV6-1,.,TGTGCCAGCAGTGTGGCGGGGGCCGGAAAGGCTGAAGCTTTCTTT,CASSVAGAGKAEAFF
.,TRBJ2-2,TRBV5-1,.,TGCGCCAGCAGCTTGGTAGAGAACACCGGGGAGCTGTTTTTT,CASSLVENTGELFF
.,TRBJ1-4,TRBV15,.,TGTGCCACCAGCAGAGATACAGGGAGGAGTGGTGAAAAACTGTTTTTT,CATSRDTGRSGEKLFF
few,TRBJ1-1,TRBV7-3,.,TGTGCCAGCAGCTCCCAGGGTGACACTGAAGCTTTCTTT,CASSSQGDTEAFF
.,TRBJ2-7,TRBV14,.,TGTGCCAGCAGCCAAGTCGTGGGGCTCGGGTACGAGCAGTACTTC,CASSQVVGLGYEQYF
.,TRBJ1-2,TRBV28,TRBD1,TGTGCCAGCAGCTCTCTACTTCCGGGACAGGGTCATTGGGGCTACACCTTC,CASSSLLPGQGHWGYTF
.,TRBJ2-3,TRBV6-5,TRBD1,TGTGCCAGCAGGGGACAGGACAGAGATACGCAGTATTTT,CASRGQDRDTQYF
.,TRBJ1-1,TRBV7-2,TRBD1,TGTGCCAGCAGCCCGGACAGGGGGATGATGAACACTGAAGCTTTCTTT,CASSPDRGMMNTEAFF
.,TRBJ1-2,TRBV27,.,TGTGCCAGCAGTTCAGCAACAGGGTCTCATTACGGCTACACCTTC,CASSSATGSHYGYTF
.,TRBJ1-3,TRBV6-5,.,TGTGCCAGCAGTTCCCCGGACACTGGAAACACCATATATTTT,CASSSPDTGNTIYF
.,TRBJ1-4,TRBV18,TRBD1,TGTGCCAGCTCACTTTGGACAGGGGGACCCGAAAAACTGTTTTTT,CASSLWTGGPEKLFF
once,TRBJ2-1,TRBV11-3,.,TGTGCCAGCAGCTTGATACAGTACAATGAGCAGTTCTTC,CASSLIQYNEQFF
.,TRBJ2-1,TRBV10-3,.,TGTGCCATCAGTGAAGGGGCTTCCTACAATGAGCAGTTCTTC,CAISEGASYNEQFF
.,TRBJ1-1,TRBV6-1,.,TGTGCCAGCAGTGGAACAGCCGCCACTGAAGCTTTCTTT,CASSGTAATEAFF
.,TRBJ1-5,TRBV6-5,TRBD1,TGTGCCAGCAGACGGGACAGGGCGAGCAATCAGCCCCAGCATTTT,CASRRDRASNQPQHF
.,TRBJ2-3,TRBV9,TRBD2,TGTGCCAGCAGCGTGACTAGCGGGAGTCGGGATACGCAGTATTTT,CASSVTSGSRDTQYF
.,TRBJ1-1,TRBV6-1,.,TGTGCCAGCAGTGAAGTTGGGTGGTGGACTGCAGTGAACACTGAAGCTTTCTTT,CASSEVGWWTAVNTEAFF
.,TRBJ1-3,TRBV7-9,.,TGTGCCAGCAGTCGAGGGGGGGCTCCACTCTCTGGAAACACCATATATTTT,CASSRGGAPLSGNTIYF
.,TRBJ2-5,TRBV27,.,TGTGCCAGCAGTCCTATTAGAGAGACCCAGTACTTC,CASSPIRETQYF
.,TRBJ2-1,TRBV5-1,.,TGCGCCAGCAAACGCAACCGGGACGGGACATACAATGAGCAGTTCTTC,CASKRNRDGTYNEQFF
.,TRBJ2-3,TRBV27,.,TGTGCCAGCAGTTTCCGAGGACCGGCAGATACGCAGTATTTT,CASSFRGPADTQYF
once,TRBJ2-2,TRBV5-4,.,TGTGCCAGCAGCCACTCGGGCACCGGGGAGCTGTTTTTT,CASSHSGTGELFF
.,TRBJ1-4,TRBV29-1,.,TGCAGCGTGACACGGGGTGATGAAAAACTGTTTTTT,CSVTRGDEKLFF
.,TRBJ2-1,TRBV11-3,.,TGTGCCAGCAGCCCCCGCCGGCGGGATAACAGTTACAATGAGCAGTTCTTC,CASSPRRRDNSYNEQFF
.,TRBJ1-1,TRBV2,.,TGTGCCAGCAGTGACCGCGAAAACACTGAAGCTTTCTTT,CASSDRENTEAFF
.,TRBJ1-5,TRBV5-6,TRBD1,TGTGCCAGCAGCTATACCGGGACAGGCCATCATCAGCCCCAGCATTTT,CASSYTGTGHHQPQHF
.,TRBJ1-6,TRBV7-8,.,TGTGCCAGCAGCTTAGTTGGGGTTCTGAATTCACCCCTCCACTTT,CASSLVGVLNSPLHF
.,TRBJ2-7,TRBV6-1,TRBD2,TGTGCCAGCAGCCCTGAAGCGGGAGTTTTCGAGCAGTACTTC,CASSPEAGVFEQYF
.,TRBJ2-7,TRBV7-3,TRBD2,TGTGCCAGCAGCTTAGTTGCGGGAGGCGCCTACGAGCAGTACTTC,CASSLVAGGAYEQYF
.,TRBJ1-1,TRBV5-6,.,TGTGCCAGCAGCTCAGCGACTGTGAACACTGAAGCTTTCTTT,CASSSATVNTEAFF
.,TRBJ2-7,TRBV5-4,TRBD2,TGTGCCAGCAGCCGGGGGACTAGCGGATCCTACGAGCAGTACTTC,CASSRGTSGSYEQYF
once,TRBJ2-1,TRBV7-9,TRBD1,TGTGCCAGCAAGGACAGGGGGATAGATGAGCAGTTCTTC,CASKDRGIDEQFF